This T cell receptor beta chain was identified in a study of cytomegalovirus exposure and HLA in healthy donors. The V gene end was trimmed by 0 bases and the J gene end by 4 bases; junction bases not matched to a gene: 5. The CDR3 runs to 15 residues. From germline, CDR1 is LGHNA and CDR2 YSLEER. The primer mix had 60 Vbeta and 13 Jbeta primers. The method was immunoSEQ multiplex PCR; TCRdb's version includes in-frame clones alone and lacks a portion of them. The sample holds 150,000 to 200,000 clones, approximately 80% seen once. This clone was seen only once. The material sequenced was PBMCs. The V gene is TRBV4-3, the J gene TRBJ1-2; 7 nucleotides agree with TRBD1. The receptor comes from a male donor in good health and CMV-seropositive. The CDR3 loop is CASSQEGQSTYGYTF. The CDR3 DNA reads TGCGCCAGCAGCCAAGAGGGACAGTCCACCTATGGCTACACCTTC.